One sample yielded the 26 T cell receptor beta chains listed below, sequenced in a study of blood T cell repertoires in COVID-19. Libraries were prepared by immunoSEQ multiplex PCR; TCRdb keeps only in-frame clonotypes and omits some of them. The sample yields 93,000 or so clones, more than 70% seen once. The material sequenced was peripheral blood. All receptors come from an elderly woman in a cohort sampled during active COVID-19.

The V and J genes are TRBV4-1 and TRBJ2-5, with TRBD1 matching over 11 bases. The V gene end was trimmed by 3 bases and the J gene end by 4 bases; junction bases not matched to a gene: 7. Germline V gene lookup returns CDR1 MGHRA and CDR2 YSYEKL. The length of the CDR3 is 16 residues. For the CDR3, the DNA is TGCGCCAGCAGCCAGAGGGGACAGGGGGGAAGAGAGACCCAGTACTTC. Protein: CASSQRGQGGRETQYF.

The chain carries TRBV20-1 and TRBJ2-1; D is uncertain. Trimming took off 3 bases at V and 10 bases at J, with 7 bases between the two ends. The length of the CDR3 is 10 residues. Germline V gene data show CDR1 as DFQATT and CDR2 as SNEGSKA (reference sequence). In nucleotides, the CDR3 is TGCAGTGCTAGCGTTCTCGAGCAGTTCTTC. It translates to CSASVLEQFF.

V is TRBV10-1 and J is TRBJ1-5; D is ambiguous. Germline assignment: CDR1 WNHNN and CDR2 SYGVQD (reference sequence). Trimming left V 8 bases short and J 3 bases short, with 11 bases between. The CDR3 is 13 residues long. The CDR3 loop reads CASSRGLNQPQHF. The CDR3 DNA sequence: TGCGCCAGCTCAAGAGGGCTCAATCAGCCCCAGCATTTT.

The rearrangement links TRBV18 to TRBJ1-5; unclear D gene. V was clipped by 3 bases and J by 4 bases, with 13 bases between them. The germline CDR1 and CDR2 sequences are KGHSH and LQKENI. The CDR3 loop spans 15 amino acids. Here the CDR3 reads CASSPATAGNQPQHF. CDR3 in DNA: TGTGCCAGCTCACCGGCAACAGCTGGGAATCAGCCCCAGCATTTT.

The genes are TRBV28 and TRBJ1-6, with 10 bases lining up with TRBD1. The V gene's germline CDR1 is MDHEN and CDR2 SYDVKM. The trim removed 8 bases at V and 10 bases at J, leaving 8 bases unmatched. This CDR3 has 14 residues. This CDR3 is CASGGPTGGSPLHF. The DNA of the CDR3 is TGTGCCAGCGGGGGACCGACAGGGGGCTCACCCCTCCACTTT.

This clone was seen once. The chain is built from TRBV2 and TRBJ1-2; 8 bases fit TRBD1. This CDR3 has 13 residues. Unmatched junction bases numbered 7, after V lost 6 bases and J lost 7 bases. Germline CDR1 reads SNHLY; CDR2 reads FYNNEI. CDR3 residues: CASRTSGGFGYTF. The CDR3 DNA reads TGTGCCAGCAGGACCTCAGGGGGCTTTGGCTACACCTTC.

The chain couples TRBV25-1 to TRBJ1-5, with 9 nucleotides matching TRBD1. The CDR3 is 14 amino acids. Germline CDR1 is MGHDK and CDR2 is SYGVNS. The trim removed 6 bases at V and 5 bases at J, leaving 5 bases unmatched. CDR3 nucleotide sequence: TGTGCCAGCAGGCCGGGACAGGGTGATCAGCCCCAGCATTTT. It translates to CASRPGQGDQPQHF.

V usage is TRBV5-6 and J usage is TRBJ1-1; 9 bases are shared with TRBD1. The CDR3 sequence is 15 residues long. V dropped 3 bases and J dropped 6; count of bases not matched to a gene: 9. Germline CDR1 reads SGHDT; CDR2 reads YYEEEE. The CDR3 DNA follows: TGTGCCAGCAGCTCGTCCGGGACAGGGCCATCTGAAGCTTTCTTT. Encoded protein: CASSSSGTGPSEAFF.

The chain employs TRBV5-1 and TRBJ1-6; tentative D call: TRBD1 (6 bases). V dropped 0 bases and J dropped 0 bases, with 10 bases sitting between them. Germline CDR1 SGHRS, CDR2 YFSETQ. The CDR3 runs 17 residues. This chain's CDR3 is CASSLEGTSSYNSPLHF. CDR3 DNA sequence: TGCGCCAGCAGCTTGGAGGGGACAAGCTCCTATAATTCACCCCTCCACTTT.

The V gene is TRBV3-1 (or the pseudogene TRBV3-2), the J gene TRBJ2-7; D might be TRBD1 (6 bases). Between the trimmed V and J ends, which lost 2 bases and 0 bases, there was a span of 14 bases. Per germline, CDR1 LGHDT and CDR2 YNNKEL (reference sequence). This CDR3 comprises 16 residues. Written as DNA, the CDR3 is TGTGCCAGCAGCCAATCGACAGGCCTCTCCTCCTACGAGCAGTACTTC. Protein sequence: CASSQSTGLSSYEQYF.

This chain connects TRBV9 to TRBJ2-5; 11 nucleotides agree with TRBD2. This CDR3 is 15 amino acids long. V shed 5 bases, J shed 5 bases, and the junction held 8 bases outside the gene matches. From germline, CDR1 is SGDLS and CDR2 YYNGEE. Here the CDR3 reads CASSVSGGARETQYF. DNA for the CDR3: TGTGCCAGCAGTGTTAGCGGGGGGGCCCGGGAGACCCAGTACTTC.

The gene calls are TRBV6-5 and TRBJ2-7; D is perhaps TRBD1 (6 bases). CDR1 and CDR2 (germline): MNHEY, SVGAGI. Trimming took off 8 bases at V and 3 bases at J, with 17 bases between the two ends. The CDR3 length is 14 residues. CDR3 DNA sequence: TGTGCCAGCTCCCAGGATAACAGGGACTACGAGCAGTACTTC. It translates to CASSQDNRDYEQYF.

The rearrangement links TRBV4-1 to TRBJ2-1, with D possibly being TRBD1 (6 bases). CDR1 is MGHRA, CDR2 YSYEKL, per germline. The germline V and J ends were trimmed by 1 base and 6 bases, with 19 bases remaining between them. The CDR3 has 17 residues. The CDR3 region has the DNA TGCGCCAGCAGCCAAGCCCGCGGACTCCTAGGGGGCAATGAGCAGTTCTTC. It yields the protein CASSQARGLLGGNEQFF.

The V and J genes are TRBV7-6 and TRBJ2-3; 10 positions agree with TRBD1. With 4 bases clipped from V and 2 bases from J, the junction kept 9 bases outside the gene matches. The CDR3 runs to 17 residues. From germline, CDR1 is SGHVS and CDR2 FNYEAQ. The CDR3 nucleotides read TGTGCCAGCAGCTCCGGACAGGGGGTGTCGGTCACAGATACGCAGTATTTT. Residues: CASSSGQGVSVTDTQYF.

This clone showed up just a few times. V usage is TRBV9 and J usage is TRBJ2-1; the match to TRBD2 covers 11 bases. This CDR3 region has 19 residues. Trimming cost V 0 bases and J 0 bases; bases outside gene matches: 8. Germline V lookup: CDR1 SGDLS, CDR2 YYNGEE. The CDR3 region is CASSVVGTSGPSSYNEQFF. In DNA, the CDR3 is TGTGCCAGCAGCGTAGTGGGGACTAGCGGCCCTAGCTCCTACAATGAGCAGTTCTTC.

The chain uses TRBV28 and TRBJ2-7; 9 nucleotides agree with TRBD1. V shed 3 bases, J shed 2 bases, and the junction held 2 bases outside the gene matches. The germline V gene has CDR1 MDHEN and CDR2 SYDVKM. This CDR3 contains 14 residues. DNA for the CDR3: TGTGCCAGCAGTTTTACAGGGGGCACCTACGAGCAGTACTTC. Its translation is CASSFTGGTYEQYF.

The chain employs TRBV5-1 and TRBJ1-4, with D unresolved. CDR3 length: 13 residues. The V gene's germline CDR1 is SGHRS and CDR2 YFSETQ. With 0 bases removed from V and 7 bases from J, the gap between germline ends came to 7 bases. The CDR3 DNA reads as TGCGCCAGCAGCTTGGACAGTGGTGAAAAACTGTTTTTT. It encodes CASSLDSGEKLFF.

CDR3: CASSPAGDLGYEQYF. CDR3 nucleotides: TGTGCCAGCAGCCCTGCAGGGGATCTGGGTTACGAGCAGTACTTC. The chain combines TRBV3-1 (or the pseudogene TRBV3-2) with TRBJ2-7, with D possibly matching TRBD1 (6 bases). Germline V lookup: CDR1 LGHDT, CDR2 YNNKEL (reference sequence). This CDR3 is built from 15 residues. V lost 4 bases, J lost 4 bases, and 17 bases lay in between.

The genes are TRBV19 and TRBJ1-5, with 11 bases matching TRBD1. CDR3 size: 16 residues. CDR1 and CDR2 from the germline V gene are LNHDA and SQIVND (reference sequence). Trimming cost V 6 bases and J 7 bases; bases outside gene matches: 11. In DNA form, the CDR3 reads TGTGCCAGTAGCCTCCGGGACAGGGGGGCGAGACAGCCCCAGCATTTT. This encodes CASSLRDRGARQPQHF.

This rearrangement joins TRBV5-4 to TRBJ2-4, with 16 bases fitting TRBD2. Germline CDR1 and CDR2: SGHNT and YYREEE (reference sequence). V shed 4 bases, J shed 3 bases, and the junction held 7 bases outside the gene matches. There are 18 residues in the CDR3. CDR3 sequence: CASSVGLAGGIDKNIQYF. In nucleotides, the CDR3 is TGTGCCAGCAGCGTGGGACTAGCGGGAGGGATTGACAAAAACATTCAGTACTTC.

The J gene is TRBJ2-1, the V gene TRBV5-4, with D possibly being TRBD2 (6 bases). The CDR3 sequence is 15 residues long. V lost 2 bases and J lost 2, with 11 bases in between. Per the germline V gene, CDR1 is SGHNT and CDR2 is YYREEE (reference sequence). CDR3 bases: TGTGCCAGCAGCTTTGAGGAGGGCACCTACAATGAGCAGTTCTTC. It encodes CASSFEEGTYNEQFF.

This rearrangement joins TRBV5-1 to TRBJ1-5, with 11 bases matching TRBD1. Trimming took 0 bases from V and 6 from J; bases not matched to a gene: 5. The CDR3 contains 16 residues. Germline V gene data show CDR1 as SGHRS and CDR2 as YFSETQ. The CDR3 DNA is TGCGCCAGCAGCTTGGATGGACAGGGGGCGGGTCAGCCCCAGCATTTT. As protein: CASSLDGQGAGQPQHF.

This chain links TRBV29-1 with TRBJ1-5; TRBD1 agrees at 8 bases. CDR3 length: 13 residues. Germline V lookup: CDR1 SQVTM, CDR2 ANQGSEA. The J segment lost 6 bases and the V segment lost 4 bases, leaving 5 bases of the junction unmatched. The CDR3 loop is CSVGGQGGQPQHF. CDR3 nucleotides: TGCAGCGTTGGTGGACAGGGTGGTCAGCCCCAGCATTTT.

V and J are TRBV6-9 and TRBJ2-1; 7 bases fit TRBD2. Germline CDR1 and CDR2: MNHGY and SVAAGI. Unmatched junction bases numbered 8, after V lost 10 bases and J lost 5 bases. The CDR3 is made up of 13 amino acids. The CDR3 DNA is TGTGCCACCGAGATGGGGGGGAACAATGAGCAGTTCTTC. Translated: CATEMGGNNEQFF.

The rearrangement links TRBV2 to TRBJ1-4; D remains ambiguous. V lost 5 bases to trimming and J lost 5 bases, with 15 bases between them. This CDR3 is 15 amino acids long. Germline V gives CDR1 SNHLY, CDR2 FYNNEI. Here the CDR3 reads CASSSTGVVNEKLFF. DNA for the CDR3: TGTGCCAGCAGTTCGACCGGGGTAGTAAATGAAAAACTGTTTTTT. Full variable domain (remainder filled in from reference TRBV2 and TRBJ1-4): EPEVTQTPSHQVTQMGQEVILRCVPISNHLYFYWYRQILGQKVEFLVSFYNNEISEKSEIFDDQFSVERPDGSNFTLKIRSTKLEDSAMYFCASSSTGVVNEKLFFGSGTQLSVL.

The rearrangement links TRBV2 to TRBJ2-1; 11 bases are shared with TRBD2. In germline, CDR1 is SNHLY, CDR2 FYNNEI. Trimming cost V 5 bases and J 6 bases; bases outside gene matches: 3. CDR3 length equals 14 residues. The CDR3 region is CASSQLAGVNEQFF. CDR3 bases: TGTGCCAGCAGTCAACTAGCGGGAGTCAATGAGCAGTTCTTC.